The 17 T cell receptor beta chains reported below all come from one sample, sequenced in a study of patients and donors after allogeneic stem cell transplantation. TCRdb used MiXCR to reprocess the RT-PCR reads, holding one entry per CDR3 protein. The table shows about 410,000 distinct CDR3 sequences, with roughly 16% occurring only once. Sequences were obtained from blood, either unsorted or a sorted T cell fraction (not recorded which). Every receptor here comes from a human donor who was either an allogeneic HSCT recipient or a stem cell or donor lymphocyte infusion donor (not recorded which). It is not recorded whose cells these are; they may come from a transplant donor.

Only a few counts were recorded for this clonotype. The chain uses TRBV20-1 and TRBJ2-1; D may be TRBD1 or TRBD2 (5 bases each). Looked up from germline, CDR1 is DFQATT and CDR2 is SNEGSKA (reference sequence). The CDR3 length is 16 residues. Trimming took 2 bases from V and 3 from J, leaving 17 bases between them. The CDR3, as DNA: TGCAGTGCTAGAAACCCGTTGGGACGGTTCTACAATGAGCAGTTCTTC. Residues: CSARNPLGRFYNEQFF.

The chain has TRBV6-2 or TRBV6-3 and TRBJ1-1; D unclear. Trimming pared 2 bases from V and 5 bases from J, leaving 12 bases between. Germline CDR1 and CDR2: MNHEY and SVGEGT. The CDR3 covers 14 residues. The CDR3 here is CASSYMGKRTEAFF. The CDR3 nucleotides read TGTGCCAGCAGTTACATGGGGAAGAGGACTGAAGCTTTCTTT.

The CDR3 sequence: CATSGIYTDTQYF. The CDR3, as DNA: TGTGCCACCAGCGGGATCTACACAGATACGCAGTATTTT. The rearrangement links TRBV24-1 to TRBJ2-3, with a possible D match to TRBD2 (5 bases). Per germline, CDR1 KGHDR and CDR2 SFDVKD. Trimming removed 7 bases from V and 2 bases from J, with 9 bases in between. The CDR3 is made up of 13 amino acids.

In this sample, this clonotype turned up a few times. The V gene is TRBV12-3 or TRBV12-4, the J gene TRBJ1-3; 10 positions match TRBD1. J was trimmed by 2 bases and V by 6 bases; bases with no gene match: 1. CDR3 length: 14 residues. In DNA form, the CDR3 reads TGTGCCAGCAGGGGACAGGGGCCTGGAAACACCATATATTTT. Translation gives CASRGQGPGNTIYF.

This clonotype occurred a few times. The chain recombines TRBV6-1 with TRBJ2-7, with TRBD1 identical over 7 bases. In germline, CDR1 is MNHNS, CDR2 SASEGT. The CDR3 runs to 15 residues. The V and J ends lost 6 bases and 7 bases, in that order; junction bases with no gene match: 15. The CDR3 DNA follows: TGTGCCAGCAGCAGGGATAGGGCAGGGGGAAGGGAGCAGTACTTC. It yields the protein CASSRDRAGGREQYF.

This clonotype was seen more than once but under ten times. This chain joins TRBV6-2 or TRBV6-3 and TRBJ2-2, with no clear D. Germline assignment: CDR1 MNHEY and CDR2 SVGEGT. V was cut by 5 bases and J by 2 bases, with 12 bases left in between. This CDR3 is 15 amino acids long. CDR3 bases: TGTGCCAGCAGTGACCGGGCCGAAAACACCGGGGAGCTGTTTTTT. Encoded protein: CASSDRAENTGELFF.

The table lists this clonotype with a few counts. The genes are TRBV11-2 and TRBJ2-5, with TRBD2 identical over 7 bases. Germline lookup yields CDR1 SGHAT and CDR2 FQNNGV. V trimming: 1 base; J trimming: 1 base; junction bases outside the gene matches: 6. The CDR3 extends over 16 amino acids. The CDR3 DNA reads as TGTGCCAGCAGCTTAGGTAGCGGGCGGTTCCAAGAGACCCAGTACTTC. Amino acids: CASSLGSGRFQETQYF.

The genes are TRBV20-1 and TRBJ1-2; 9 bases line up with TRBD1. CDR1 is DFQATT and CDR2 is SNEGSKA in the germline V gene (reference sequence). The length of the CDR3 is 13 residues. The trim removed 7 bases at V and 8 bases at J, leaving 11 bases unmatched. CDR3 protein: CSGKDRGAGGYTF. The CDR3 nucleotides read TGCAGTGGCAAGGACAGGGGAGCGGGGGGCTACACCTTC.

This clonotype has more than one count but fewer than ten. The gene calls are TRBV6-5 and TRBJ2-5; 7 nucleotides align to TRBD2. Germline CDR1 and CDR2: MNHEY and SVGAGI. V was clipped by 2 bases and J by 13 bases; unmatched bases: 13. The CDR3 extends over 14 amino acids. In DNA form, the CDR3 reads TGTGCCAGCAGTTACGAGGGAGGGCCGCAGGGCCTGTACTTC. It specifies CASSYEGGPQGLYF.

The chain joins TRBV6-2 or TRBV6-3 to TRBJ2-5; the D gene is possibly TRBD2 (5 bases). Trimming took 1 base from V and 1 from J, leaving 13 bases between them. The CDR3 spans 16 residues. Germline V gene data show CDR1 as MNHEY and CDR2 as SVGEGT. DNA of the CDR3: TGTGCCAGCAGTTACTTACAGCGGACCACCCAAGAGACCCAGTACTTC. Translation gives CASSYLQRTTQETQYF.

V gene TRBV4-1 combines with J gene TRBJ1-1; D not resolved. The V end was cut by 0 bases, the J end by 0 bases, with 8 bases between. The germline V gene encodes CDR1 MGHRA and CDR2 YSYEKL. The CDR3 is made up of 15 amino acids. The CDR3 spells CASSQEVGLNTEAFF. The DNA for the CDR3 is TGCGCCAGCAGCCAAGAAGTAGGGCTGAACACTGAAGCTTTCTTT.

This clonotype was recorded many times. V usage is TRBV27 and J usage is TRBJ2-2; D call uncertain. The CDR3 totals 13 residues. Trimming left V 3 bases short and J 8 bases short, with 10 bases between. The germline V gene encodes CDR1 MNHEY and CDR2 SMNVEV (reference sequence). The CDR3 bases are TGTGCCAGCAGTTTCCGGGTTGGGGGGGAGCTGTTTTTT. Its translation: CASSFRVGGELFF.

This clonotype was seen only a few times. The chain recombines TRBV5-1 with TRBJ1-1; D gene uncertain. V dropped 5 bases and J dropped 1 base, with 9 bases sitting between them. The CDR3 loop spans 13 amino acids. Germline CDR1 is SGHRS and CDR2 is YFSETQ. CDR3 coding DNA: TGCGCCAGCAGATCTAGGGCGAACACTGAAGCTTTCTTT. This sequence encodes CASRSRANTEAFF.

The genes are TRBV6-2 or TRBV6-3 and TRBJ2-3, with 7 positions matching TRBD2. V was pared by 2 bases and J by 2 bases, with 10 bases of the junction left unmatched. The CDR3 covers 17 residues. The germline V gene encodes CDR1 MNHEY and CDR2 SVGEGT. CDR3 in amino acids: CASSYTTGRGDTDTQYF. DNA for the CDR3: TGTGCCAGCAGTTACACCACCGGCCGGGGGGACACAGATACGCAGTATTTT.

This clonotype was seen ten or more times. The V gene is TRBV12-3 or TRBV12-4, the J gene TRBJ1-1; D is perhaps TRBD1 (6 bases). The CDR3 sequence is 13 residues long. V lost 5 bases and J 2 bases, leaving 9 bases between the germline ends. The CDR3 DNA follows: TGTGCCAGCAGTAAGGGGGGAAACACTGAAGCTTTCTTT. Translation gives CASSKGGNTEAFF.

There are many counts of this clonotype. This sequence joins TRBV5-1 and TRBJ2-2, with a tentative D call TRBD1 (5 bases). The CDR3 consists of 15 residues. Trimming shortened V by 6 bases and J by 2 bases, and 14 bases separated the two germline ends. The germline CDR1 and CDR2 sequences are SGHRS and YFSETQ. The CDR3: CASMWQGINTGELFF. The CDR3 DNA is TGCGCCAGCATGTGGCAGGGCATCAACACCGGGGAGCTGTTTTTT.

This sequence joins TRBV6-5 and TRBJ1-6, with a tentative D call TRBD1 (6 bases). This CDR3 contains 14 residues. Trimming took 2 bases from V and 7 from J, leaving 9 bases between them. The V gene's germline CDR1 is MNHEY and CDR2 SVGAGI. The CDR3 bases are TGTGCCAGCAGTTACCGGGACACCAATTCACCCCTCCACTTT. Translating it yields CASSYRDTNSPLHF.